This T cell receptor beta chain is drawn from a study of blood T cell repertoires in COVID-19. The overall study: Acute and convalescent COVID-19 samples came from the United States, Italy and Spain. From T cells, B-cell-depleted T cells, or PBMCs came the material, which was cDNA or gDNA.

Patients from Seattle were sampled longitudinally, starting during active infection. Source study methods: For nucleated cells, counts were estimated from reference gene primer amplification. Sequencing was performed with immunoSEQ multiplex PCR; in TCRdb, only in-frame clones are kept and a portion is missing. V, J and clone size reflect that table, while D and trimming were determined from the DNA. Of fewer than 250,000 clones listed, around four fifths are singletons. The CDR3 has 13 amino acids. CDR1 SNHLY and CDR2 FYNNEI come from the germline V gene. Trimming removed 6 bases at V and 2 bases at J, with 10 bases between.

The source is a man between 60 and 75 years old with COVID-19, enrolled during active disease. This chain connects TRBV2 to TRBJ1-1; D gene unclear. The source material was peripheral blood. CDR3 in DNA: TGTGCCAGCAGCCCGGGAAGAAACACTGAAGCTTTCTTT. Translation gives CASSPGRNTEAFF.